This T cell receptor (beta chain) was documented in a study of naive and memory T cell subsets. The study's findings and limits: Naive repertoires, especially CD8, held a few larger clonotypes, possibly memory cells re-expressing CD45RA. There was no ground truth to check naive and memory subset results. Over 95% of naive TCR sequences appeared only once after error correction, unlike memory subsets. Diversity fell and Gini index rose from naive through CM, EM, EMRA.

CDR3 length: 17 amino acids. Germline V gene lookup returns CDR1 DFQATT and CDR2 SNEGSKA (reference sequence). V shed 4 bases and J 1 base; nucleotides not matched to a gene: 10. Two oligonucleotides, mixed equimolar, formed the beta constant-region primer covering TRBC1 and TRBC2. Four rounds of PCR amplified the ligated cDNA using nested alpha and beta constant-region primers plus SP2. TCRdb fed the UMI-ligation and nested PCR reads into MiXCR, producing one record per CDR3 protein. The repertoire holds 120,000 to 150,000 distinct CDR3 sequences, 15% to 25% seen once, with more than 0.6% in the top ten. With regard to this clonotype: The antigen remains unidentified.

This TCR came from a human donor in good health. Sequenced material: naive CD8+ T cells from blood. The V gene is TRBV20-1, the J gene TRBJ1-2, with TRBD1 identical over 12 bases. The CDR3 bases are TGCAGTGCTACCCCCGGGACAGGGGGCTTTAATAACTATGGCTACACCTTC. Amino acid sequence: CSATPGTGGFNNYGYTF.